Described below is a single T cell receptor beta chain sequence and its context. These data come from a study of blood T cell repertoires in COVID-19. Here immunoSEQ multiplex PCR was the method, and the copy in TCRdb shows in-frame clones only, minus some. The data show 65,000 to 70,000 clones, about 83% seen once. The CDR3 length is 14 residues. The V end lost 8 bases, the J end lost 0 bases, and 11 bases lay between the germline ends. From germline, CDR1 is ENHRY and CDR2 SYGVKD. This TCR was sampled from an elderly woman with acute or convalescent COVID-19. J is TRBJ1-5 and V is TRBV10-3, with unresolved D. Source material: peripheral blood. This CDR3 is CAISSGDSNQPQHF. In nucleotides, the CDR3 is TGTGCCATCTCGTCCGGGGATAGCAATCAGCCCCAGCATTTT.